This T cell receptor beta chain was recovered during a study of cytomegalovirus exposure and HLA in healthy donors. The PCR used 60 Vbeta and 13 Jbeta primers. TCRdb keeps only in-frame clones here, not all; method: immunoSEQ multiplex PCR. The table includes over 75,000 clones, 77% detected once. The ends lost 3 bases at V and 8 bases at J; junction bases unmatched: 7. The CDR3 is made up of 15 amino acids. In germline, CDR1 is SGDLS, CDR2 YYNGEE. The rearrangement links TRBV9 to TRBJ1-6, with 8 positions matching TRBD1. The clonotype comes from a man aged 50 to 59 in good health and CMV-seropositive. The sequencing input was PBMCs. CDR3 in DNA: TGTGCCAGCAGCGCGGGACAGGACATGGATTCACCCCTCCACTTT. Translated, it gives CASSAGQDMDSPLHF.